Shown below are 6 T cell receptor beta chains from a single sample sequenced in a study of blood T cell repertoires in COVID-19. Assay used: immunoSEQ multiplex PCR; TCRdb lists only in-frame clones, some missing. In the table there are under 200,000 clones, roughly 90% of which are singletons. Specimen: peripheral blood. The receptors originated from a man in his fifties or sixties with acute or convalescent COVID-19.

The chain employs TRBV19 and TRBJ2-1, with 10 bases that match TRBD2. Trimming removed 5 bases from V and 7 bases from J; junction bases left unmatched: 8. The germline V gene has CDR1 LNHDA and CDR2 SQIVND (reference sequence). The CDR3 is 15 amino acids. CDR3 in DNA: TGTGCCAGTAGTTCCTTTAGCGGGAGGTTTAATGAGCAGTTCTTC. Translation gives CASSSFSGRFNEQFF.

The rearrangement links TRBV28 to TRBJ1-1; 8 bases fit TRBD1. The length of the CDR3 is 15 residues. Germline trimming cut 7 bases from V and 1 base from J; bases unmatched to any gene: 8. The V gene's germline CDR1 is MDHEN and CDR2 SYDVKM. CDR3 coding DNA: TGTGCCAGCATCTCAGGGGGCGCCGGGAACACTGAAGCTTTCTTT. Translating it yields CASISGGAGNTEAFF. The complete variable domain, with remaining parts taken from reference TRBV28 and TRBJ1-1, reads DVKVTQSSRYLVKRTGEKVFLECVQDMDHENMFWYRQDPGLGLRLIYFSYDVKMKEKGDIPEGYSVSREKKERFSLILESASTNQTSMYLCASISGGAGNTEAFFGQGTRLTVV.

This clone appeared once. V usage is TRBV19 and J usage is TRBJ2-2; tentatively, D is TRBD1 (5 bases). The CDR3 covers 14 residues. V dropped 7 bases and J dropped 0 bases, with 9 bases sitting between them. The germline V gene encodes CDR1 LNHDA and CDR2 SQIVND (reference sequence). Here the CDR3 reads CASTVGPNTGELFF. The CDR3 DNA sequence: TGTGCCAGTACTGTGGGGCCGAACACCGGGGAGCTGTTTTTT. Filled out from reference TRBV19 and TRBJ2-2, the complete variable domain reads DGGITQSPKYLFRKEGQNVTLSCEQNLNHDAMYWYRQDPGQGLRLIYYSQIVNDFQKGDIAEGYSVSREKKESFPLTVTSAQKNPTAFYLCASTVGPNTGELFFGEGSRLTVL.

The CDR3 sequence: CASTMTGLNTEAFF. The CDR3 nucleotides are TGTGCCAGCACTATGACAGGGTTGAACACTGAAGCTTTCTTT. This chain joins TRBV6-5 and TRBJ1-1; 7 nucleotides line up with TRBD1. V shed 7 bases, J shed 0 bases, and the junction held 5 bases outside the gene matches. CDR1 and CDR2 (germline): MNHEY, SVGAGI. CDR3 length: 14 amino acids.

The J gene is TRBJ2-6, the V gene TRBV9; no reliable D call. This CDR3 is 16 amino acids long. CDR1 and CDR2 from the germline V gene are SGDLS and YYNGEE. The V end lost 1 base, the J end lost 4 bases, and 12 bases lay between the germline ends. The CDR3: CASSVSFTSGANVLTF. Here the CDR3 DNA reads TGTGCCAGCAGCGTAAGCTTCACGTCAGGGGCCAACGTCCTGACTTTC.

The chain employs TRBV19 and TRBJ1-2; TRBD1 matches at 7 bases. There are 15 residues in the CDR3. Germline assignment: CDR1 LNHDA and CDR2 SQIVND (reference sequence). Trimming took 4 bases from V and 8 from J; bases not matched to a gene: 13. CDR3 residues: CASSTRQGERGGYTF. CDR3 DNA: TGTGCCAGTAGTACCCGACAGGGAGAAAGAGGGGGCTACACCTTC.